The entry that follows covers one T cell receptor (beta chain) sequence. 0.5 to 1 ug RNA was reverse transcribed with random hexamers. One entry per CDR3 protein results from TCRdb running MiXCR on the immunoSEQ multiplex PCR reads. The sample contains about 280,000 distinct CDR3 sequences, about 85% of which appear only once. The data are from a study of CD8 T cells in Susac syndrome. CD8+ and CD4+ T cells from blood underwent TCR beta sequencing. The sequencing input was CD8+ T cells from PBMCs. This clonotype was sampled from a human donor with multiple sclerosis.

CDR3 region: CASSPTGGIYEKLFF. DNA of the CDR3: TGTGCCAGCAGCCCGACAGGGGGGATATACGAAAAACTGTTTTTT. The chain joins TRBV7-6 to TRBJ1-4, with 9 bases lining up with TRBD1. CDR3 size: 15 residues. CDR1 is SGHVS and CDR2 is FNYEAQ in the germline V gene. The V segment lost 5 bases and the J segment 8 bases; nucleotides outside the gene matches: 9.